The subject of this entry is one TCR beta chain. Under the authors' procedure: Reference gene primers were amplified, and this amplification served to estimate nucleated cell counts. TCRdb's copy holds only in-frame clones and misses some; the assay was immunoSEQ multiplex PCR. The D gene and trimming were derived from the DNA, and the V and J assignments and clone size from that table. The sample has about 190,000 clones; about 88% are singletons. This record comes from a study of blood T cell repertoires in COVID-19. Study summary: Researchers got acute and convalescent COVID-19 samples from the United States, Italy and Spain.

V shed 6 bases and J shed 5 bases, with 10 bases lying between them. The CDR3 totals 12 residues. This clonotype originated in a woman between 40 and 55 years old who had recovered from COVID-19. Sequencing input: peripheral blood. The chain uses TRBV12-3 or TRBV12-4 and TRBJ1-2; D ambiguous. As DNA, the CDR3 is TGTGCCAGCAGCCCCTCGGGGTATGGCTACACCTTC. It is translated as CASSPSGYGYTF.